This TCR beta chain originates from a study of synovial regulatory T cells in juvenile arthritis (dated by TCRdb to about 2015). About the investigation overall: Among the sequenced patients, a few were classified as therapy-naive, methotrexate plus infliximab was given to one, methotrexate was given to roughly 6, and treatment information was unavailable for one. The study compared TCRbeta CDR3 repertoires of blood iaTreg cells, other blood Treg cells and synovial fluid Treg cells from matched patient samples. Although effector T cell subsets in the cohort were also sequenced for comparisons, the Treg dataset on its own covers only blood and synovial fluid Treg cells. The TCR repertoire comparisons covered Treg and Teff subsets from approximately twelve JIA patients with active disease. General study outcomes and caveats: Compared with other blood Treg cells, blood iaTreg cells had lower TCR diversity, a finding consistent with antigen-driven expansion. Across patients, iaTreg TCR repertoires were largely private and overlapped partially with synovial Teff repertoires and blood CPL repertoires. Synovial Treg cells shared more CDR3 sequences with iaTreg cells than with other blood Treg cells, and Chao-Jaccard similarity confirmed that synovial Treg cells were more closely related to iaTreg cells.

HLA-DR+ Treg cells were designated as iaTreg cells, which were found to be more frequent in NO ID than ID patients at Tend and were hypothesised to expand during inflammation. The donors for the TCR repertoire analysis were approximately 11 juvenile idiopathic arthritis patients with active disease who had not reached inactive disease, of whom 3 were polyarticular and 8 were oligoarticular. The median age of the TCR-sequenced patients was 9 to 15 years (range roughly 2.2-25), and their median disease duration was about 7 years (range 0.2-19.1). Samples for TCR repertoire analysis came from two centres in Italy. Peripheral blood mononuclear cells were separated on a Histopaque-1077 density gradient and then cryopreserved in about 90% FCS with roughly 10% DMSO. To prepare the library, the immunoSEQ multiplex PCR assay was applied. TCRbeta CDR3 sequencing was carried out by Adaptive Biotechnologies. Concerning the study's data processing: To assess repertoire similarity, the researchers used the Chao-modified Jaccard index along with median clonotype overlap taken from 200 random subsamples at equal sample size. Similarity analyses used either productive nucleotide sequences or in silico-translated amino acid sequences. Repertoires were compared using hierarchical clustering with single linkage and t-SNE, both based on Chao-modified Jaccard distances. Repertoire diversity was assessed with the Renyi index over a range of alpha values after the sample sizes were normalised. As stored in TCRdb, this immuneACCESS dataset retains in-frame rearrangements with V and J assigned. A fraction of the clones does not appear; measured against another copy, unresolved V genes explain less than half of the discrepancy, and the remainder lacks a known reason. V, J and clone size derive from that table, while D and trimming were established from the DNA sequence. This sample's clone table shows some 1,300 clones. The ten largest clonotypes hold roughly 5.4% of the sample.

The germline V gene (reference sequence) supplies CDR1 LNHDA and CDR2 SQIVND. The CDR3 runs 18 amino acids, cysteine and phenylalanine included. Only the protein is on record. Details on this clone: Its specific antigen is unknown.

The sequence is built from TRBV19 and TRBJ2-1; TCRdb names TRBD2, which stays unverified in the absence of DNA. The specimen was Treg cells from blood. Interpreted using the paper, the cell subset or site label stands for: HLA-DR+ inflammation-associated blood Treg cells. This receptor was obtained from a donor between 2 and 35 years old with juvenile idiopathic arthritis. The CDR3 amino acid sequence is: CASSTGLAGGLDYNEQFF.